Listed below are T cell receptor beta chains from one sample, sequenced in a study of T cell repertoires in ileal Crohn's disease. Profiled with immunoSEQ multiplex PCR; TCRdb holds only in-frame clones, not every one. The sample includes some 11,000 clones, over 55% of them seen just once. Sequencing used ileal tissue. The receptors shown here come from an adult with Crohn's disease. Each CDR3 is given without its conserved first and last residue. Each record gives: V gene, J gene, CDR3 protein.

>TRBV2|TRBJ2-7
ASRKGQEIHEQY
>TRBV2|TRBJ2-3
AREKPGTGGDTQY
>TRBV2|TRBJ2-3
ASSVLAGATDTQY
>TRBV5-5|TRBJ1-2
ASSSGQGIHGYT
>TRBV4-1|TRBJ1-4
ASSTTGSTNEKLF
>TRBV7-8|TRBJ2-1
ASSAPLGLAGEGSYNEQF
>TRBV19|TRBJ2-3
ASSKLAGAPDTQY
>TRBV5-4|TRBJ2-2
ASSLQGSTGELF
>TRBV9|TRBJ2-1
ASNYDGSSYNEQF
>TRBV7-2|TRBJ2-7
ASSSLKGSEAYEQY
>TRBV29-1|TRBJ2-1
SVEPATGLTNEQF
>TRBV4-1|TRBJ2-5
ASSQSPRGQETQY
>TRBV28|TRBJ2-7
ASSAGTSGFPYEQY
>TRBV6-1|TRBJ2-7
ASSDASGRADEQY
>TRBV19|TRBJ2-7
ASSPSTGYYEQY
>TRBV21-1|TRBJ2-5
ASSISRDRGKETQY
>TRBV5-1|TRBJ2-5
ASSSTGTGGEKTQY
>TRBV5-4|TRBJ1-2
ASIRVIPGKTYGYT
>TRBV2|TRBJ1-1
ASTEDRVNTEAF
>TRBV4-3|TRBJ1-2
ASSRGEGANYGYT
>TRBV4-2|TRBJ2-1
ASSQDRRLANEQF
>TRBV2|TRBJ2-1
ASGKGASFEQF
>TRBV28|TRBJ2-7
ASSLPVQGTGSTYEQY
>TRBV11-2|TRBJ2-5
ASSHRTGLVQETQY
>TRBV18|TRBJ1-1
ASSQEADHRGGF
>TRBV19|TRBJ2-2
ASNTGTSVSTGELF
>TRBV28|TRBJ2-3
ASRTGENTQY
>TRBV11-2|TRBJ2-7
ASSPSGSREQY
>TRBV28|TRBJ1-2
ASSLYQGDGYT
>TRBV29-1|TRBJ2-1
SVSKGQGPYNEQF
>TRBV2|TRBJ1-3
ASSQYGQGLRNTIY
>TRBV28|TRBJ2-3
ASSLAPGDSDTQY
>TRBV4-2|TRBJ1-6
ASSQGPGEDSPLH
>TRBV4-1|TRBJ2-2
ASSQGQGATTGELF
>TRBV6-5|TRBJ2-1
ASSYSQGSNNEQF
>TRBV2|TRBJ2-5
ASTWREGLEQY
>TRBV5-4|TRBJ1-1
ASSFSTARNTEAF
>TRBV2|TRBJ1-1
ASEQSVTEAF
>TRBV6-1|TRBJ1-2
ASRTGQGDGYT
>TRBV4-3|TRBJ2-7
ASSQGTGRYEQY
>TRBV4-3|TRBJ2-2
ASSPAGRNTGELF
>TRBV5-4|TRBJ2-1
ASRYSGRGNNEQF
>TRBV28|TRBJ1-1
ASSSTGITEAF
>TRBV4-2|TRBJ2-3
ASSQDLTDGDTQY
>TRBV27|TRBJ2-2
ASSLTVTSTGELF
>TRBV11-2|TRBJ2-3
ASSFLRGGTDTQY
>TRBV4-3|TRBJ2-1
ASSQEVGGSYNEQF
>TRBV7-8|TRBJ2-6
ASSLGPGSGANVLT
>TRBV10-2|TRBJ2-1
ASLPSGRRDEQF